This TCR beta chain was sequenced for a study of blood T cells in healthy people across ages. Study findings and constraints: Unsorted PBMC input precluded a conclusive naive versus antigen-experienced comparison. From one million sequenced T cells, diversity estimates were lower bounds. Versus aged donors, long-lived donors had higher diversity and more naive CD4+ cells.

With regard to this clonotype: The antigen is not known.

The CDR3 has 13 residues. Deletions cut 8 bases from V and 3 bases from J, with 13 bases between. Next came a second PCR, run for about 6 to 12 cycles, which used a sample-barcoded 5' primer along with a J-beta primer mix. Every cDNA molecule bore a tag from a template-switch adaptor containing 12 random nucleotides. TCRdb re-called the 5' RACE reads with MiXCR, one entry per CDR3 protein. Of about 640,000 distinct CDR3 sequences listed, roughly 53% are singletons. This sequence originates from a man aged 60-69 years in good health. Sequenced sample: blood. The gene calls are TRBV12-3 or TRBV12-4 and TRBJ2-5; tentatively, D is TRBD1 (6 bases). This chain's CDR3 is CASSRTVEETQYF. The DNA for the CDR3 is TGTGCCAGCTCGCGGACAGTCGAAGAGACCCAGTACTTC.